This T cell receptor (beta chain) emerged from a study of blood T cell repertoires in COVID-19. At the level of the study: COVID-19 samples, acute and convalescent, were from the United States, Italy and Spain. Sources were T cells, B-cell-depleted T cells, or PBMCs; the material itself was cDNA or gDNA.

Original handling: Estimation of nucleated cell counts relied on the amplification of reference gene primers. Assay: immunoSEQ multiplex PCR; the TCRdb copy retains only in-frame clones and omits some. From that table come the V and J calls and clone size; the DNA was used to work out D and trimming. Of about 58,000 clones listed, around four fifths are singletons. Seattle enrolled patients during active infection and tracked them longitudinally. The sequenced material came from peripheral blood. This TCR was sampled from a man aged 55 to 70 with COVID-19, enrolled during active disease.

The CDR3 reads CASSQGLAGVETQYF. The CDR3 nucleotides read TGTGCCAGCAGCCAAGGACTAGCGGGGGTAGAGACCCAGTACTTC. This rearrangement joins TRBV3-1 (or the pseudogene TRBV3-2) to TRBJ2-5; 12 bases agree with TRBD2. CDR1 and CDR2 (germline): LGHDT, YNNKEL (reference sequence). The V segment lost 1 base and the J segment 4 bases; nucleotides outside the gene matches: 1. This CDR3 contains 15 residues.